Shown below are 25 T cell receptor beta chains from a single sample sequenced in a study of blood T cells in healthy people across ages. A second 7 to 11 cycle PCR used barcoded and J-beta primers. TCRdb ran MiXCR on the 5' RACE reads and lists one entry per CDR3 protein. The sample consists of 800,000 or so distinct CDR3 sequences, 20% to 25% of them appearing once. The same specimen was also included in a second study, on T cells of mothers and their children.

Material: blood. These receptors all stem from a boy younger than 18 in good health.

The chain carries TRBV6-2 or TRBV6-3 and TRBJ2-1, with 9 bases fitting TRBD2. V was clipped by 6 bases and J by 1 base; unmatched bases: 4. The germline V gene has CDR1 MNHEY and CDR2 SVGEGT. This CDR3 is 15 amino acids long. CDR3 sequence: CASSPSGRSYNEQFF. The CDR3 region has the DNA TGTGCCAGCAGCCCCAGCGGGAGGTCCTACAATGAGCAGTTCTTC.

A remark on this clonotype: One end of the junction varies from germline; a read error may be responsible. In nucleotides, the CDR3 is TGTGCCAGCAACTTCCTACAGGGAGATGAAGAACTGTTTTTT. Translating gives CASNFLQGDEELFF. This chain uses TRBV7-6 with TRBJ1-4, with a possible D match to TRBD1 (6 bases). Looked up from germline, CDR1 is SGHVS and CDR2 is FNYEAQ. The CDR3 contains 14 residues.

Only a few counts were recorded for this clonotype. The chain has TRBV20-1 and TRBJ2-5, with a possible D match to TRBD2 (5 bases). The CDR3 is 14 residues long. Germline CDR1 DFQATT, CDR2 SNEGSKA (reference sequence). The germline V and J ends were trimmed by 0 bases and 3 bases, with 11 bases remaining between them. The CDR3 spells CSARDGRVEETQYF. CDR3 in DNA: TGCAGTGCTAGAGATGGGCGGGTCGAAGAGACCCAGTACTTC.

In its sample, this clonotype was seen a few times. V gene TRBV7-6 combines with J gene TRBJ2-7, with D maybe TRBD1 (5 bases). The length of the CDR3 is 15 residues. V shed 4 bases and J shed 0 bases, with 13 bases lying between them. CDR1 is SGHVS and CDR2 is FNYEAQ in the germline V gene. In DNA, the CDR3 is TGTGCCAGCAGCTCCGCCTCTACAGGCTCCTACGAGCAGTACTTC. It yields the protein CASSSASTGSYEQYF. The full variable domain, rest sourced from reference TRBV7-6 and TRBJ2-7, is GAGVSQSPRYKVTKRGQDVALRCDPISGHVSLYWYRQALGQGPEFLTYFNYEAQQDKSGLPNDRFSAERPEGSISTLTIQRTEQRDSAMYRCASSSASTGSYEQYFGPGTRLTVT.

The chain joins TRBV7-2 to TRBJ1-2; D uncertain. This CDR3 comprises 12 residues. V shed 3 bases and J shed 7 bases, with 9 bases lying between them. CDR1 and CDR2 (germline): SGHTA, FQGNSA. The CDR3 bases are TGTGCCAGCAGCTTGGACGGGGTTGGCTACACCTTC. Translated, it gives CASSLDGVGYTF.

V is TRBV20-1 and J is TRBJ2-1; the match to TRBD2 covers 13 bases. Per the germline V gene, CDR1 is DFQATT and CDR2 is SNEGSKA (reference sequence). The length of the CDR3 is 14 residues. CDR3 sequence (DNA): TGCAGCGGCCGGACTAGCGGGAGCCGTAATGAGCAGTTCTTC. Its protein product is CSGRTSGSRNEQFF.

This chain joins TRBV7-9 and TRBJ2-3, with 8 bases lining up with TRBD2. This CDR3 is 15 amino acids long. The junction had 3 bases not matched to a gene; V was cut back by 4 bases and J by 0 bases. The germline gives CDR1 SEHNR, CDR2 FQNEAQ (reference sequence). Here the CDR3 DNA reads TGTGCCAGCAGCTCAGCGGGGGCAAGCACAGATACGCAGTATTTT. Translation gives CASSSAGASTDTQYF.

A few counts support this clonotype. The V gene is TRBV28, the J gene TRBJ1-1; the D is unclear. The length of the CDR3 is 14 residues. Germline V gene data show CDR1 as MDHEN and CDR2 as SYDVKM. Between the trimmed V and J ends, which lost 3 bases and 7 bases, there was a span of 15 bases. The CDR3 DNA sequence: TGTGCCAGCAGTTTTCCTCGCCCGACCATTGAAGCTTTCTTT. It codes for CASSFPRPTIEAFF.

V gene TRBV7-9 combines with J gene TRBJ2-3; maybe TRBD2 (5 bases). Germline assignment: CDR1 SEHNR and CDR2 FQNEAQ (reference sequence). V was clipped by 3 bases and J by 0 bases, with 10 bases between them. The CDR3 runs to 15 residues. The CDR3 spells CASSFRETSTDTQYF. The CDR3 nucleotides read TGTGCCAGCAGCTTCCGGGAAACTAGCACAGATACGCAGTATTTT. The entire variable domain, with the rest obtained from reference TRBV7-9 and TRBJ2-3, is as follows: DTGVSQNPRHKITKRGQNVTFRCDPISEHNRLYWYRQTLGQGPEFLTYFQNEAQLEKSRLLSDRFSAERPKGSFSTLEIQRTEQGDSAMYLCASSFRETSTDTQYFGPGTRLTVL.

This clonotype was detected a few times. The chain employs TRBV20-1 and TRBJ2-3; no clear D gene. Germline CDR1 and CDR2: DFQATT and SNEGSKA (reference sequence). The CDR3 loop spans 11 amino acids. The CDR3 protein is CRYSNMDTQYF. The CDR3 nucleotides are TGCAGATACAGTAACATGGATACGCAGTATTTT.

This chain uses TRBV7-2 with TRBJ2-3; 8 bases line up with TRBD1. CDR3 length: 15 residues. Germline trimming cut 2 bases from V and 2 bases from J; bases unmatched to any gene: 3. Germline V gene data show CDR1 as SGHTA and CDR2 as FQGNSA. This CDR3 reads CASSLRGQVTDTQYF. The CDR3 region has the DNA TGTGCCAGCAGCTTAAGGGGACAGGTCACAGATACGCAGTATTTT.

This clonotype was seen a handful of times. The chain uses TRBV29-1 and TRBJ2-1; the match to TRBD2 covers 10 bases. The germline gives CDR1 SQVTM, CDR2 ANQGSEA. The junction had 9 bases not matched to a gene; V was cut back by 1 base and J by 0 bases. The CDR3 consists of 18 residues. The CDR3 sequence: CSVEGWTSGSVSYNEQFF. DNA for the CDR3: TGCAGCGTTGAAGGCTGGACTAGCGGTAGTGTCTCCTACAATGAGCAGTTCTTC.

The J gene is TRBJ2-3, the V gene TRBV5-1; a weak D match, TRBD1 (6 bases). The CDR3 totals 14 residues. Germline CDR1 reads SGHRS; CDR2 reads YFSETQ. Trimming removed 4 bases at V and 6 bases at J, with 15 bases between. This CDR3 is CASSTQGFSDTQYF. CDR3 nucleotide sequence: TGCGCCAGCAGCACACAGGGTTTTTCGGATACGCAGTATTTT.

The table lists this clonotype with a few counts. The chain joins TRBV7-2 to TRBJ1-4; D is uncertain. V was pared by 2 bases and J by 6 bases, with 16 bases between. Germline V gene lookup returns CDR1 SGHTA and CDR2 FQGNSA. The CDR3 contains 16 residues. CDR3 residues: CASSLLRGARDEKLFF. In DNA form, the CDR3 reads TGTGCCAGCAGCTTATTACGTGGCGCTCGGGATGAAAAACTGTTTTTT.

CDR3 in DNA: TGCAGCGTGGTTACCGGGACTAGCGGTTACGAGCAGTACTTC. Translated, it gives CSVVTGTSGYEQYF. The chain carries TRBV29-1 and TRBJ2-7; 11 bases line up with TRBD2. CDR3 length equals 14 residues. Per germline, CDR1 SQVTM and CDR2 ANQGSEA. V shed 6 bases and J 4 bases; nucleotides not matched to a gene: 8.

In the case of this clonotype: This is likely a read error, given that the CDR3 carries no conserved phenylalanine or tryptophan at its end. J is TRBJ2-7 and V is TRBV2, with D possibly matching TRBD2 (6 bases). This CDR3 region has 14 residues. Trimming stripped 6 bases from V and 4 bases from J, with 16 bases between. Germline V gives CDR1 SNHLY, CDR2 FYNNEI. CDR3: CASRIIRGRYEQYS. CDR3 sequence (DNA): TGTGCCAGCAGGATTATTCGGGGGAGATACGAGCAGTACTCC.

This clonotype appeared a few times. The V and J genes are TRBV6-4 and TRBJ1-2; no firm D call. The CDR3 is made up of 15 amino acids. Trimming shortened V by 7 bases and J by 0 bases, and 15 bases separated the two germline ends. The germline CDR1 and CDR2 sequences are MRHNA and SNTAGT. The CDR3 loop reads CASKRQVLANYGYTF. The CDR3 nucleotides are TGTGCCAGCAAACGGCAGGTCCTAGCTAACTATGGCTACACCTTC.

As regards this clonotype: The junction does not match germline at one end; this may be a read error. The genes are TRBV25-1 and TRBJ1-6; D is undetermined. Germline V CDR1 and CDR2: MGHDK, SYGVNS. The CDR3 spans 14 residues. CDR3 residues: CAGSVPGNNSPLHF. CDR3 bases: TGTGCCGGCAGTGTGCCCGGGAATAATTCACCCCTCCACTTT.

The rearrangement links TRBV3-1 to TRBJ2-5, with D maybe TRBD2 (6 bases). This CDR3 contains 15 residues. Germline V gene data show CDR1 as LGHDT and CDR2 as YNNKEL (reference sequence). The V end was cut by 0 bases, the J end by 5 bases, with 13 bases between. In nucleotides, the CDR3 is TGTGCCAGCAGCCAAGAGGTCGCGCGGGGTGAGACCCAGTACTTC. Amino acids: CASSQEVARGETQYF.

There are many counts of this clonotype. This rearrangement joins TRBV5-6 to TRBJ2-7; TRBD2 matches 8 bases. The CDR3 runs 15 residues. Germline CDR1 reads SGHDT; CDR2 reads YYEEEE. The V and J ends lost 0 bases and 2 bases, in that order; junction bases with no gene match: 4. The CDR3 DNA follows: TGTGCCAGCAGCTTGGGGAGCGGGAGCGCCTACGAGCAGTACTTC. Amino acids: CASSLGSGSAYEQYF.

This clonotype was seen a few times. This rearrangement joins TRBV28 to TRBJ2-2; 12 bases agree with TRBD1. The V and J ends lost 3 bases and 6 bases, in that order; junction bases with no gene match: 2. CDR3 length equals 15 residues. Germline-derived CDR1 and CDR2 are MDHEN and SYDVKM. DNA for the CDR3: TGTGCCAGCAGTTTGGGGACAGGGGGCCCCGGGGAGCTGTTTTTT. It translates to CASSLGTGGPGELFF.

For this clonotype: Being one base from a much bigger clone, this may be a read error. The chain links TRBV4-1 to TRBJ1-2; TRBD1 might be the D (6 bases). From germline, CDR1 is MGHRA and CDR2 YSYEKL. Trimming stripped 3 bases from V and 4 bases from J, with 15 bases between. The CDR3 runs 15 residues. CDR3 nucleotide sequence: TGCGCCAGCAGCCACGAACCGGACAGTATCTATGGCTACACCTTC. Its protein is CASSHEPDSIYGYTF.

This clonotype was detected only a few times. The chain has TRBV28 and TRBJ1-4; tentatively, D is TRBD1 (5 bases). The CDR3 is made up of 16 amino acids. Germline lookup yields CDR1 MDHEN and CDR2 SYDVKM. The germline V and J ends were trimmed by 2 bases and 15 bases, with 25 bases remaining between them. CDR3 in amino acids: CASSLGGAGPKIGVFF. The CDR3 bases are TGTGCCAGCAGTTTAGGGGGAGCAGGGCCGAAGATTGGGGTGTTTTTT. Full variable domain (rest looked up from reference TRBV28 and TRBJ1-4): DVKVTQSSRYLVKRTGEKVFLECVQDMDHENMFWYRQDPGLGLRLIYFSYDVKMKEKGDIPEGYSVSREKKERFSLILESASTNQTSMYLCASSLGGAGPKIGVFFGSGTQLSVL.

The rearrangement links TRBV20-1 to TRBJ2-5, with D maybe TRBD1 (6 bases). The last part of the DNA fits TRBJ2-7 better; the J call may be wrong. The CDR3 runs 15 residues. CDR1 and CDR2 from the germline V gene are DFQATT and SNEGSKA (reference sequence). CDR3 in amino acids: CSARDLDRPSYEQYF. The CDR3 bases are TGCAGTGCTAGAGATCTGGACAGACCCTCCTACGAGCAGTACTTC.

This clonotype showed up just a few times. The chain is built from TRBV4-1 and TRBJ1-4; TRBD1 is a possible D gene (5 bases). The CDR3 covers 18 residues. Deletions cut 3 bases from V and 3 bases from J, with 20 bases between. CDR1 and CDR2 from the germline V gene are MGHRA and YSYEKL. CDR3 nucleotides: TGCGCCAGCAGCCACGGGAAGGCTGGGGGTTTCGCTAATGAAAAACTGTTTTTT. It specifies CASSHGKAGGFANEKLFF.